Below, 18 T cell receptor beta chains from the same sample are listed, as sequenced in a study of CD8+ T cells in alopecia areata (dated by TCRdb to 2017 to 2018). Sample treatment or condition, as interpreted from the label and publication: oral pan-JAK inhibitor, 5-10 mg twice daily. Library generation was performed with the immunoSEQ multiplex PCR assay. To provide template for TCR sequencing, every sample had RNA extracted and reverse transcribed into cDNA. TCRdb stores this immuneACCESS table with in-frame sequences only. Part of the clones is absent; in the studies checked, under half of the shortfall reflects unresolved V genes, and no reason is known for the rest. The sample data list about 270,000 clones, and roughly 63% of these were observed just once. Together, the top ten hold 0.75% to 0.95% of the sample. This specimen consisted of CD4+ T cells sorted from blood, obtained at roughly week 53, from a patient treated with tofacitinib. The receptors stem from a human donor with alopecia areata.

V usage is TRBV5-1 and J usage is TRBJ2-2; D might be TRBD1 (6 bases). Per the germline V gene, CDR1 is SGHRS and CDR2 is YFSETQ. The V end was cut by 3 bases, the J end by 4 bases, with 16 bases between. The CDR3 has 16 amino acids. The CDR3 DNA reads as TGCGCCAGCAGCTCACCGGGACAAAGCGTCACCGGGGAGCTGTTTTTT. This sequence encodes CASSSPGQSVTGELFF.

A few counts support this clone. The genes are TRBV19 and TRBJ2-1, with 9 bases lining up with TRBD1. Germline V gene data show CDR1 as LNHDA and CDR2 as SQIVND (reference sequence). The CDR3 has 16 amino acids. Trimming at V came to 5 bases and at J to 6 bases, leaving 11 bases not matched to a gene. The CDR3 nucleotides are TGTGCCAGTAGTTCCCCGGGACAGGGTAAGCCCAATGAGCAGTTCTTC. Its protein product is CASSSPGQGKPNEQFF.

This clone occurred a few times. This chain uses TRBV6-5 with TRBJ1-6; D remains ambiguous. V lost 0 bases, J lost 7 bases, and 10 bases lay in between. The CDR3 runs to 15 residues. Germline-derived CDR1 and CDR2 are MNHEY and SVGAGI. The CDR3 sequence is CASSYSIGRNSPLHF. In DNA, the CDR3 is TGTGCCAGCAGTTACTCGATAGGACGGAATTCACCCCTCCACTTT.

In this sample, this clone turned up a few times. The chain recombines TRBV2 with TRBJ1-1, with 8 bases lining up with TRBD1. CDR1 is SNHLY and CDR2 is FYNNEI in the germline V gene. There are 14 residues in the CDR3. J gave up 1 base and V 8 bases, and 6 bases lay outside the gene matches. CDR3 region: CASGRGRGNTEAFF. Here the CDR3 DNA reads TGTGCCAGCGGCAGGGGGCGCGGGAACACTGAAGCTTTCTTT.

This clone was found a few times. The rearrangement links TRBV7-2 to TRBJ2-5; D possibly corresponds to TRBD2 (7 bases). Germline lookup yields CDR1 SGHTA and CDR2 FQGNSA. V lost 7 bases, J lost 3 bases, and 15 bases lay in between. The CDR3 covers 14 residues. DNA of the CDR3: TGTGCCAGCAATCGGCGGGGGCTTGAAGAGACCCAGTACTTC. Encoded protein: CASNRRGLEETQYF.

The chain combines TRBV2 with TRBJ1-5; 7 bases agree with TRBD1. Germline-derived CDR1 and CDR2 are SNHLY and FYNNEI. Losses at the gene ends were 4 bases for V and 5 bases for J; bases not matched to a gene: 2. The CDR3 sequence is 13 residues long. The CDR3 spells CASSGTGDQPQHF. The CDR3 coding sequence is TGTGCCAGCAGTGGGACAGGAGATCAGCCCCAGCATTTT. Drawing the rest from reference TRBV2 and TRBJ1-5, the complete variable domain is EPEVTQTPSHQVTQMGQEVILRCVPISNHLYFYWYRQILGQKVEFLVSFYNNEISEKSEIFDDQFSVERPDGSNFTLKIRSTKLEDSAMYFCASSGTGDQPQHFGDGTRLSIL.

The V call is TRBV30, the J call TRBJ2-3, with D perhaps TRBD1 (5 bases). The CDR3 sequence is 14 residues long. V was shortened by 2 bases and J by 0 bases, with 9 bases between the two germline ends. Germline assignment: CDR1 GTSNPN and CDR2 SVGIG (reference sequence). The CDR3 loop is CAWSYSGSTDTQYF. The CDR3 coding sequence is TGTGCCTGGAGTTACTCAGGGAGCACAGATACGCAGTATTTT.

The rearrangement links TRBV30 to TRBJ2-5; 9 bases agree with TRBD1. V gave up 3 bases and J gave up 0 bases; unmatched junction bases: 2. Looked up from germline, CDR1 is GTSNPN and CDR2 is SVGIG (reference sequence). This CDR3 has 14 amino acids. CDR3 in amino acids: CAWRGQGYQETQYF. DNA of the CDR3: TGTGCCTGGAGGGGACAGGGCTACCAAGAGACCCAGTACTTC.

The chain joins TRBV5-1 to TRBJ2-7; possible D gene TRBD2, 5 bases. The CDR3 sequence is 13 residues long. V lost 5 bases and J 6 bases, leaving 15 bases between the germline ends. CDR1 and CDR2 from the germline V gene are SGHRS and YFSETQ. The CDR3 DNA sequence: TGCGCCAGCAGGCTCCGCGAGAGCGGCGAGCAGTACTTC. Translating gives CASRLRESGEQYF.

The rearrangement uses TRBV29-1 and TRBJ1-1, with 8 bases lining up with TRBD1. The CDR3 loop spans 14 amino acids. After removal of 6 bases from V and 3 bases from J, the junction contained 9 bases not matched to a gene. In germline, CDR1 is SQVTM, CDR2 ANQGSEA. CDR3 bases: TGCAGCGTGGGATGGACAGGGTTCCACACTGAAGCTTTCTTT. This gives the protein CSVGWTGFHTEAFF.

The V call is TRBV30, the J call TRBJ1-2; possible D gene TRBD1, 5 bases. Germline V CDR1 and CDR2: GTSNPN, SVGIG (reference sequence). This CDR3 is 13 amino acids long. The V and J ends lost 2 bases and 6 bases respectively, with 13 bases between them. DNA for the CDR3: TGTGCCTGGAGTCCCTTACCGGGGGATGGCTACACCTTC. As protein: CAWSPLPGDGYTF.

The V call is TRBV7-9, the J call TRBJ1-1, with D hard to call. Germline assignment: CDR1 SEHNR and CDR2 FQNEAQ (reference sequence). Trimming took off 3 bases at V and 5 bases at J, with 13 bases between the two ends. The CDR3 is 14 amino acids. This CDR3 reads CASSFPGRLTEAFF. The CDR3 nucleotides read TGTGCCAGCAGCTTCCCGGGGAGACTTACTGAAGCTTTCTTT.

In DNA form, the CDR3 reads TGCAGCGTGACGTCCCTCATGCGCGGGCAGTTCTTC. Translating it yields CSVTSLMRGQFF. This sequence joins TRBV29-1 and TRBJ2-1; D not resolved. Looked up from germline, CDR1 is SQVTM and CDR2 is ANQGSEA. V was shortened by 6 bases and J by 12 bases, with 18 bases between the two germline ends. This CDR3 has 12 amino acids.

V gene TRBV7-6 combines with J gene TRBJ1-4; D not certain. The germline V gene has CDR1 SGHVS and CDR2 FNYEAQ. The length of the CDR3 is 14 residues. Trimming took off 7 bases at V and 7 bases at J, with 16 bases between the two ends. In DNA, the CDR3 is TGTGCCAGCACCCCCCGACCCTCTGCTGAAAAACTGTTTTTT. Its translation: CASTPRPSAEKLFF. Using reference TRBV7-6 and TRBJ1-4 for the parts outside the CDR3, the full variable domain is GAGVSQSPRYKVTKRGQDVALRCDPISGHVSLYWYRQALGQGPEFLTYFNYEAQQDKSGLPNDRFSAERPEGSISTLTIQRTEQRDSAMYRCASTPRPSAEKLFFGSGTQLSVL.

The rearrangement joins TRBV29-1 to TRBJ2-5; the match to TRBD2 covers 7 bases. CDR3 length: 15 amino acids. The V gene's germline CDR1 is SQVTM and CDR2 ANQGSEA. Losses at the gene ends were 6 bases for V and 1 base for J; bases not matched to a gene: 11. The CDR3 sequence is CSVAGKRGVQETQYF. The CDR3 bases are TGCAGCGTCGCCGGGAAGCGGGGCGTCCAAGAGACCCAGTACTTC.

The chain joins TRBV29-1 to TRBJ2-3; TRBD1 matches at 8 bases. Germline V gene lookup returns CDR1 SQVTM and CDR2 ANQGSEA. The CDR3 covers 14 residues. V was pared by 6 bases and J by 0 bases, with 5 bases of the junction left unmatched. The CDR3 DNA follows: TGCAGCGTGCGACAGGGGTCGAGCACAGATACGCAGTATTTT. Its translation is CSVRQGSSTDTQYF.

V gene TRBV19 combines with J gene TRBJ1-1; D may be TRBD1 (5 bases). This CDR3 region has 15 residues. Germline V gives CDR1 LNHDA, CDR2 SQIVND (reference sequence). V was shortened by 5 bases and J by 1 base, with 14 bases between the two germline ends. This chain's CDR3 is CASSPPGRANTEAFF. CDR3 in DNA: TGTGCCAGTAGTCCACCGGGACGGGCGAACACTGAAGCTTTCTTT.

Relative to its sample, this clone is medium-sized. The chain couples TRBV29-1 to TRBJ2-5; D remains unclear. The germline gives CDR1 SQVTM, CDR2 ANQGSEA. The V end lost 4 bases, the J end lost 2 bases, and 5 bases lay between the germline ends. The CDR3 is 11 amino acids. As DNA, the CDR3 is TGCAGCGTTGCCTCACAAGAGACCCAGTACTTC. Translated: CSVASQETQYF.